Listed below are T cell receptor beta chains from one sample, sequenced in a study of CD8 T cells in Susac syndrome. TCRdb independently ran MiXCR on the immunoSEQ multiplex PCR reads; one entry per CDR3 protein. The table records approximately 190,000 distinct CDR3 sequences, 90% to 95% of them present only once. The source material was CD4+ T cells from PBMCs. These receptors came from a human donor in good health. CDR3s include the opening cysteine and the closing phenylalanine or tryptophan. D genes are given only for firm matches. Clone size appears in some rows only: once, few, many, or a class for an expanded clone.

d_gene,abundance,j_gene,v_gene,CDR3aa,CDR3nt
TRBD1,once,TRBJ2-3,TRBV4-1,CASSQGPGQGTDTQYF,TGCGCCAGCAGCCAAGGACCGGGACAGGGCACAGATACGCAGTATTTT
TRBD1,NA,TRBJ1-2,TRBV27,CASSLARGGYGYTF,TGTGCCAGCAGTTTAGCCAGGGGGGGCTATGGCTACACCTTC
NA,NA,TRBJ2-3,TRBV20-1,CSAERADTQYF,TGCAGTGCTGAACGGGCAGATACGCAGTATTTT
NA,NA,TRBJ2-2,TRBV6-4,CASSDRPTRAPGELFF,TGTGCCAGCAGTGACCGGCCAACGAGGGCCCCCGGGGAGCTGTTTTTT
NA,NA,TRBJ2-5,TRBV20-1,CSATAEETQYF,TGCAGTGCGACAGCCGAAGAGACCCAGTACTTC
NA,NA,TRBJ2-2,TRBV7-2,CASSVQGRSGELFF,TGTGCCAGCAGCGTACAGGGTAGATCCGGGGAGCTGTTTTTT
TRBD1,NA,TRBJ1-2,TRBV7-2,CASSLWSTGVDGYTF,TGTGCCAGCAGCTTATGGTCGACAGGGGTGGATGGCTACACCTTC
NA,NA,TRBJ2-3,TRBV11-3,CASSSRNTDTQYF,TGTGCCAGCAGCTCACGTAACACAGATACGCAGTATTTT
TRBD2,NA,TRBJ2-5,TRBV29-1,CSVAGGPETQYF,TGCAGCGTTGCGGGGGGGCCAGAGACCCAGTACTTC
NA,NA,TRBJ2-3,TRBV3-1,CASSQVEGGTDTQYF,TGTGCCAGCAGCCAAGTTGAAGGGGGCACAGATACGCAGTATTTT
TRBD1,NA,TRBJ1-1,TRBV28,CASSSQSGTASAEAFF,TGTGCCAGCAGTTCCCAATCGGGGACAGCCAGCGCTGAAGCTTTCTTT
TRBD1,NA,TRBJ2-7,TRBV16,CASSQFGTGEQQYF,TGTGCCAGCAGCCAATTCGGGACAGGGGAGCAGCAGTACTTC
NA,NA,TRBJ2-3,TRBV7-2,CASSLGPATDTQYF,TGTGCCAGCAGCTTAGGTCCGGCCACAGATACGCAGTATTTT
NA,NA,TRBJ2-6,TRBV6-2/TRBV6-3,CASSYQSGLGANVLTF,TGTGCCAGCAGTTATCAATCGGGACTTGGGGCCAACGTCCTGACTTTC
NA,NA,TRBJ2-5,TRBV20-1,CSAPVKPQETQYF,TGCAGTGCCCCCGTAAAGCCCCAAGAGACCCAGTACTTC
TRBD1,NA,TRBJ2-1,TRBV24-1,CATSDLGQGSYNEQFF,TGTGCCACCAGTGATTTAGGACAGGGCTCCTACAATGAGCAGTTCTTC
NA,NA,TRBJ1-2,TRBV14,CASSQEHVRPVYGYTF,TGTGCCAGCAGCCAAGAACACGTAAGGCCAGTCTATGGCTACACCTTC
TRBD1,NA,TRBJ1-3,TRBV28,CASKTGTAGNTIYF,TGTGCCAGCAAGACAGGGACGGCTGGAAACACCATATATTTT
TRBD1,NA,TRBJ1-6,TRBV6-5,CASSDRGGSPLHF,TGTGCCAGCAGTGACAGGGGCGGCTCACCCCTCCACTTT
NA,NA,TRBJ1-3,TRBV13,CASSFFRSSGNTIYF,TGTGCCAGCAGCTTTTTTCGTAGCTCTGGAAACACCATATATTTT
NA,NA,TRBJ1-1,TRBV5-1,CASSLATANTEAFF,TGCGCCAGCAGCTTGGCTACAGCGAACACTGAAGCTTTCTTT
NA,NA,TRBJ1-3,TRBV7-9,CASSPGTAEAGNTIYF,TGTGCCAGCAGCCCGGGGACTGCAGAGGCTGGAAACACCATATATTTT
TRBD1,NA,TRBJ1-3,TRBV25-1,CASSVASGGGGNTIYF,TGTGCCAGCAGTGTCGCGTCAGGGGGAGGTGGAAACACCATATATTTT
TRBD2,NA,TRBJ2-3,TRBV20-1,CSASLLAGVTDTQYF,TGCAGTGCTAGCCTCCTAGCGGGGGTTACAGATACGCAGTATTTT
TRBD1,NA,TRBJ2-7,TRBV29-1,CSGTTGSYEQYF,TGCAGCGGGACGACAGGGTCCTACGAGCAGTACTTC
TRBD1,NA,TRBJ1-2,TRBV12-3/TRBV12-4,CASSQRGGQGGYGYTF,TGTGCCAGCAGCCAGAGGGGGGGACAGGGAGGATATGGCTACACCTTC
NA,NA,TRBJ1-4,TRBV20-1,CSASVGTKNEKLFF,TGCAGTGCTAGTGTGGGAACCAAGAATGAAAAACTGTTTTTT
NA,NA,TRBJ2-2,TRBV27,CASRVFVTGELFF,TGTGCCAGCCGGGTCTTCGTAACCGGGGAGCTGTTTTTT
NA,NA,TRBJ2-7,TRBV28,CASNGVGRRSSYEQYF,TGTGCCAGCAACGGGGTGGGCAGGAGGAGCTCCTACGAGCAGTACTTC
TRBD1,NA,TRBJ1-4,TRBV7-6,CASSTQDRGIGKLFF,TGTGCCAGCAGCACCCAGGACAGGGGAATTGGAAAACTGTTTTTT
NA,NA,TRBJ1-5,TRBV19,CASSMRLENQPQHF,TGTGCCAGTAGTATGAGGCTCGAGAATCAGCCCCAGCATTTT
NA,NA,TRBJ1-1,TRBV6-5,CASTRGGITEAFF,TGTGCCAGCACTAGAGGGGGTATCACTGAAGCTTTCTTT
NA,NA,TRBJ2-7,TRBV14,CASSPKVGAYEQYF,TGTGCCAGCAGCCCCAAGGTCGGAGCCTACGAGCAGTACTTC
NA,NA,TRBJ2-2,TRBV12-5,CASGTSAGELFF,TGTGCTAGTGGTACCTCCGCCGGGGAGCTGTTTTTT
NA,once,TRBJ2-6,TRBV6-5,CASSYSPGDSGANVLTF,TGTGCCAGCAGTTACTCGCCCGGAGACTCTGGGGCCAACGTCCTGACTTTC
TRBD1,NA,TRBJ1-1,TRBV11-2,CASSPDRGNTEAFF,TGTGCCAGCAGCCCTGACAGGGGGAACACTGAAGCTTTCTTT
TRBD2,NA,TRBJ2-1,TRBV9,CASSPRGSTNNEQFF,TGTGCCAGCAGCCCGCGGGGGTCGACGAACAATGAGCAGTTCTTC
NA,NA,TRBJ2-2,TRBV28,CASSLMAGELFF,TGTGCCAGCAGTTTAATGGCCGGGGAGCTGTTTTTT
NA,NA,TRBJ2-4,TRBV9,CASSVATGIGNIQYF,TGTGCCAGCAGCGTAGCTACGGGTATCGGAAACATTCAGTACTTC
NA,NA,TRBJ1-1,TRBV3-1,CASSTSGSQAFF,TGTGCCAGCAGTACGTCAGGGAGTCAAGCTTTCTTT
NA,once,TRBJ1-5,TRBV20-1,CSARPLGVRQPQHF,TGCAGTGCTAGGCCTCTCGGGGTTCGTCAGCCCCAGCATTTT